This T cell receptor (beta chain) was profiled in a study of identical twins. A remark on this clonotype: The antigen remains unidentified.

Study-wide points: Conclusions relied on cross-sectional statistical analysis, not following the same donors. Zero-insertion analyses could be partly confounded by invariant MAIT and iNKT cells.

TCRdb fed the 5' RACE reads into MiXCR, producing one record per CDR3 protein. Of some 630,000 distinct CDR3 sequences listed, 7.1% were seen once; the top ten hold 1.5% to 2%. Between the trimmed V and J ends, which lost 1 base and 0 bases, there was a span of 10 bases. CDR1 MNHEY and CDR2 SVGAGI come from the germline V gene. CDR3 size: 15 residues. This same sample was also part of a study on yellow fever vaccine responses in identical twins. Per that paper: The authors reported partly convergent, partly personalized vaccine responses in identical twins.

The V and J genes are TRBV6-5 and TRBJ2-7, with D possibly TRBD2 on 6 matching bases. Sequencing was carried out using PBMCs. This TCR derives from a woman aged 18-29 years in good health. CDR3 nucleotides: TGTGCCAGCAGTTACTGCCCCGGGGGCTCCTACGAGCAGTACTTC. Protein product: CASSYCPGGSYEQYF.